This entry lists 10 T cell receptor beta chains sequenced from one sample in a study of T cell clonality in common variable immunodeficiency. General study findings and limits: Fewer deletions and N-nucleotide insertions were reportedly seen in common variable immunodeficiency TCR beta sequences.

Using immunoSEQ multiplex PCR, the repertoire was profiled, and TCRdb retains in-frame clones only, with some absent. This sample carries about 7,300 clones, none of them present only once. No cognate antigen is known for these TCRs. Material for sequencing was peripheral blood mononuclear cells. The receptors shown here come from a human donor with common variable immunodeficiency.

This clone showed up just a few times. The sequenced fragment ends 3 residues before the CDR3 boundary, so the rest is inferred from the germline J gene. The chain has TRBV7-1 and TRBJ1-3, with TRBD1 identical over 10 bases. TRBV7-1 is sorted into the ORF group, with uncertain function. The J segment lost 0 bases and the V segment lost 3 bases, leaving 20 bases of the junction unmatched. The CDR3 runs 22 residues. The CDR3 DNA, read in part, is TGTGCCAGCAGCTCCCCAAGGGGGGGGACAGGGGCGCTCCCTCTCTCTGGAAACACC. Translation gives CASSSPRGGTGALPLSGNT. Given in full, the CDR3 is CASSSPRGGTGALPLSGNTIYF.

This clone has at least ten counts. The read is 3 residues too short to cover the CDR3 end, so that end is filled in from the germline J gene. This sequence joins TRBV20-1 and TRBJ2-2; the match to TRBD2 covers 9 bases. Germline V gene sequence: CDR1 DFQATT, CDR2 SNEGSKA (reference sequence). V shed 0 bases and J 6 bases; nucleotides not matched to a gene: 8. The CDR3 consists of 16 residues. The CDR3 DNA, read in part, is TGCAGTGCTAGAGATCCCAGCGGGAGGTTGGCCGGGGAG. Translated, it gives CSARDPSGRLAGE. In full, the CDR3 is CSARDPSGRLAGELFF.

There are a few counts of this clone. The CDR3 end lies 3 residues beyond the end of the read and is filled in from the germline J gene. The gene calls are TRBV19 and TRBJ2-4, with 7 nucleotides matching TRBD2. The germline V gene encodes CDR1 LNHDA and CDR2 SQIVND (reference sequence). J was trimmed by 7 bases and V by 2 bases; bases with no gene match: 14. The CDR3 consists of 17 residues. The sequenced part of the CDR3 DNA is TGTGCCAGTAGTATACCGGGGACTACCGCAATCCCGAACATT. Translation gives CASSIPGTTAIPNI. The entire CDR3 reads CASSIPGTTAIPNIQYF.

This clone came up a few times. The sequenced fragment ends 3 residues before the CDR3 boundary, so the rest is inferred from the germline J gene. V gene TRBV19 combines with J gene TRBJ2-5; 7 positions agree with TRBD1. CDR1 is LNHDA and CDR2 is SQIVND in the germline V gene (reference sequence). The V and J ends lost 4 bases and 2 bases, in that order; junction bases with no gene match: 10. There are 16 residues in the CDR3. CDR3 bases read: TGTGCCAGTAGTACCGACCGGGACAGAAGGCAAGAGACC. Encoded protein: CASSTDRDRRQET. The whole CDR3 sequence is CASSTDRDRRQETQYF.

In this sample, this clone turned up a few times. The germline gene is not matched at one end of the junction; a read error may be the cause. Coverage ceases 3 residues before the CDR3 finishes, and the germline J gene fills in the end. The chain recombines TRBV5-1 with TRBJ1-6, with no clear D. Germline CDR1 and CDR2: SGHRS and YFSETQ. The CDR3 is 17 amino acids. This CDR3 is CASSTGLNPSYNSTLHF. The part of the CDR3 DNA that was read is TGCGCCAGCAGCACCGGACTCAATCCCTCCTATAATTCAACC.

There are a few counts of this clone. The read falls 3 residues short of the CDR3 end, and the missing part is taken from the germline J gene. This chain links TRBV30 with TRBJ2-1, with TRBD2 matching 10 bases. The CDR3 runs to 17 residues. Trimming at V came to 4 bases and at J to 2 bases, leaving 11 bases not matched to a gene. The germline V gene encodes CDR1 GTSNPN and CDR2 SVGIG (reference sequence). The CDR3 reads CAWKLMRAGGTYNEQFF. CDR3 DNA (partial): TGTGCCTGGAAACTAATGCGAGCGGGAGGGACCTACAATGAG.

There are many counts of this clone. The DNA ends 3 residues before the CDR3 does, and the rest of the CDR3 is filled in from the germline J gene. The chain carries TRBV7-9 and TRBJ2-2, with D perhaps TRBD2 (6 bases). Looked up from germline, CDR1 is SEHNR and CDR2 is FQNEAQ (reference sequence). This CDR3 is 15 amino acids long. V gave up 4 bases and J gave up 6 bases, with 15 bases separating them. This chain's CDR3 is CASSSLAISAGELFF. CDR3 DNA, as far as it was read: TGTGCCAGCAGCTCCCTAGCGATATCCGCCGGGGAG.

In its sample, this clone was seen many times. The observed sequence ends 3 residues before the CDR3 terminus, with the missing tail filled in from the germline J gene. The V and J genes are TRBV28 and TRBJ1-4; maybe TRBD1 (5 bases). Germline values: CDR1 MDHEN, CDR2 SYDVKM. The CDR3 has 13 residues. V gave up 4 bases and J gave up 7 bases, with 10 bases separating them. The CDR3 sequence: CASSWTTSEKLFF. The CDR3 DNA, read in part, is TGTGCCAGCAGTTGGACAACGAGTGAAAAA.

This clone was recorded many times. The observed sequence ends 3 residues before the CDR3 terminus, with the missing tail filled in from the germline J gene. The chain has TRBV11-1 and TRBJ1-6; 9 nucleotides agree with TRBD1. With V trimmed by 5 bases and J by 10 bases, 9 bases remained unmatched. Germline V gives CDR1 SGHAT, CDR2 FQDESV (reference sequence). This CDR3 is built from 15 residues. CDR3 region: CASSGTGTGNSPLHF. CDR3 bases read: TGTGCCAGCAGCGGCACCGGGACAGGGAACTCACCC.

This clone was seen many times. The observed sequence ends 3 residues before the CDR3 terminus, with the missing tail filled in from the germline J gene. The chain couples TRBV10-1 to TRBJ2-7; maybe TRBD2 (5 bases). CDR3 length: 14 amino acids. The germline V gene has CDR1 WNHNN and CDR2 SYGVQD (reference sequence). V dropped 5 bases and J dropped 2 bases, with 13 bases sitting between them. The part of the CDR3 DNA that was read is TGCGCCAGCAGTCGGGGAGAGGGCCCCTACGAG. The encoded protein is CASSRGEGPYE. The whole CDR3 is CASSRGEGPYEQYF.